This entry describes one TCR beta chain. The CDR3 sequence is 13 residues long. In germline, CDR1 is LGHDT, CDR2 YNNKEL (reference sequence). The germline V and J ends were trimmed by 1 base and 7 bases, with 8 bases remaining between them. These data come from a study of blood T cell repertoires in COVID-19. Overall study context: The cDNA or gDNA used as material had been derived from T cells, B-cell-depleted T cells, or PBMCs.

In the source study's methods: Amplification with reference gene primers provided the estimates of nucleated cell counts. The protocol was immunoSEQ multiplex PCR, while the TCRdb copy is restricted to in-frame clones and leaves out a portion. The D gene and trimming were derived from the DNA, and the V and J assignments and clone size from that table. This sample has about 60,000 clones; 80% to 95% occur once, and the top ten carry approximately 2.3%. The clonotype originates from a man aged 55 to 70 with acute or convalescent COVID-19. The V call is TRBV3-1 (or the pseudogene TRBV3-2), the J call TRBJ1-5; no reliable D call. The sequencing sample was made of peripheral blood. The CDR3 protein is CASSQVAGQPQHF. The CDR3 bases are TGTGCCAGCAGCCAAGTAGCGGGGCAGCCCCAGCATTTT.